What follows are 6 T cell receptor beta chains derived from one specimen sequenced in a study of spatial heterogeneity in lung cancer. Time point described: blood at routine non-recurrence follow-up after resection. One entry per CDR3 protein results from TCRdb running MiXCR on the 5' RACE reads. The sample lists approximately 93,000 distinct CDR3 sequences, around 19% occurring once. Sequenced material: PBMCs, taken at follow-up. The source is a male donor with early-stage non-small cell lung cancer.

The rearrangement links TRBV24-1 to TRBJ2-5; D gene ambiguous. The CDR3 is 14 amino acids. Between the trimmed V and J ends, which lost 3 bases and 1 base, there was a span of 8 bases. The germline V gene has CDR1 KGHDR and CDR2 SFDVKD. Here the CDR3 reads CATSDAAFQETQYF. Here the CDR3 DNA reads TGTGCCACCAGTGATGCGGCCTTCCAAGAGACCCAGTACTTC.

The V and J genes are TRBV2 and TRBJ1-1, with D possibly being TRBD1 (5 bases). The CDR3 is 15 residues long. Germline CDR1 reads SNHLY; CDR2 reads FYNNEI. Deletions cut 9 bases from V and 5 bases from J, with 22 bases between. CDR3 amino acids: CASLPAGTEGTEAFF. The DNA of the CDR3 is TGTGCCAGTTTACCCGCAGGGACCGAGGGGACTGAAGCTTTCTTT.

The V gene is TRBV12-3 or TRBV12-4, the J gene TRBJ2-1; 8 bases agree with TRBD2. The length of the CDR3 is 15 residues. With V trimmed by 10 bases and J by 5 bases, 13 bases remained unmatched. Here the CDR3 reads CATRYGREAHNEQFF. CDR3 nucleotides: TGTGCCACCCGATACGGGCGGGAGGCACACAATGAGCAGTTCTTC.

This clonotype was observed a few times. V and J are TRBV6-5 and TRBJ1-5; D may be TRBD1 (5 bases). The CDR3 runs to 13 residues. Per the germline V gene, CDR1 is MNHEY and CDR2 is SVGAGI. Trimming shortened V by 6 bases and J by 4 bases, and 10 bases separated the two germline ends. In DNA form, the CDR3 reads TGTGCCAGCAGGAACGGGGGAAATCAGCCCCAGCATTTT. Translating it yields CASRNGGNQPQHF.

This clonotype has just a few counts. V is TRBV10-3 and J is TRBJ1-2; the D is unclear. The CDR3 contains 12 residues. CDR1 ENHRY and CDR2 SYGVKD come from the germline V gene. V lost 4 bases and J lost 7, with 10 bases in between. The CDR3, as DNA: TGTGCCATCAGTGGACCGGAGCCTGGCTACACCTTC. Amino acid sequence: CAISGPEPGYTF.

The chain is built from TRBV20-1 and TRBJ1-5; D is unclear. The CDR3 has 14 residues. Germline CDR1 DFQATT, CDR2 SNEGSKA (reference sequence). Trimming removed 0 bases at V and 9 bases at J, with 15 bases between. CDR3 DNA sequence: TGCAGTGCTAGAGATCGCCAAAACGCTCGGCCCCAGCATTTT. Its protein product is CSARDRQNARPQHF.